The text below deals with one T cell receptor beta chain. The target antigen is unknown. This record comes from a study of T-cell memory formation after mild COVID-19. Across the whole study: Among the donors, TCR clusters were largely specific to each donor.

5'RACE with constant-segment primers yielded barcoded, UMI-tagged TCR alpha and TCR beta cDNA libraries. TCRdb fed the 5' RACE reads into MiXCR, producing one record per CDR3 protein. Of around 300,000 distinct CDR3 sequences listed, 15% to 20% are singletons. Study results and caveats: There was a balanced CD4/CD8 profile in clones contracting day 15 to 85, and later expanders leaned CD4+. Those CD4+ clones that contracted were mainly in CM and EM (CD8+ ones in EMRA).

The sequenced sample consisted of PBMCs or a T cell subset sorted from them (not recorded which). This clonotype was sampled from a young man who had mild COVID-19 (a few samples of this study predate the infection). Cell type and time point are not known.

The CDR3 loop reads CASSVGVSDQETQYF. The CDR3 region has the DNA TGTGCCAGCAGCGTAGGGGTCAGCGATCAAGAGACCCAGTACTTC. V usage is TRBV9 and J usage is TRBJ2-5, with D hard to call. This CDR3 has 15 amino acids. The V and J ends lost 0 bases and 2 bases respectively, with 11 bases between them. Germline V gene lookup returns CDR1 SGDLS and CDR2 YYNGEE.